The 17 T cell receptor beta chains given below trace back to one sample, sequenced in a study of OX40 agonist ivuxolimab in advanced cancers. Assay used: immunoSEQ multiplex PCR; TCRdb lists only in-frame clones, some missing. This table holds around 100,000 clones, 85% to 95% found once. The input for sequencing was CD4+ or CD8+ T cells sorted from blood, taken in a trial of the OX40 agonist ivuxolimab. All receptors come from an adult with an advanced solid tumor such as melanoma, head and neck, liver or kidney cancer.

The genes are TRBV6-6 and TRBJ2-7, with a tentative D call TRBD2 (6 bases). The CDR3 is made up of 15 amino acids. Germline assignment: CDR1 MNHNY and CDR2 SVGAGI (reference sequence). V was cut by 6 bases and J by 3 bases, with 18 bases left in between. The CDR3: CASRLGTSPDYEQYF. In DNA, the CDR3 is TGTGCCAGCAGGCTTGGGACTTCGCCTGACTACGAGCAGTACTTC.

The chain joins TRBV11-3 to TRBJ2-1; D is uncertain. This CDR3 is built from 13 residues. V was pared by 4 bases and J by 7 bases, with 11 bases between. CDR1 is SGHNT, CDR2 YENEEA, per germline. CDR3 in amino acids: CASSSSTSNEQFF. In DNA form, the CDR3 reads TGTGCCAGCAGCTCCTCGACTTCAAATGAGCAGTTCTTC.

The chain links TRBV18 to TRBJ1-1, with D unclear. Trimming stripped 1 base from V and 5 bases from J, with 11 bases between. CDR1 is KGHSH, CDR2 LQKENI, per germline. This CDR3 has 14 residues. The CDR3: CASSPLYGPTEAFF. CDR3 in DNA: TGTGCCAGCTCACCACTATACGGGCCAACTGAAGCTTTCTTT.

The V and J genes are TRBV23-1 and TRBJ2-7; D is ambiguous. TRBV23-1 is an ORF, and what it does is uncertain. Trimming removed 1 base at V and 3 bases at J, with 13 bases between. The CDR3 sequence is 15 residues long. The CDR3 nucleotides read TGCGCCAGCAGTCAATTCCCCGAGGCCATCTACGAGCAGTACGTC. Encoded protein: CASSQFPEAIYEQYV.

The chain is built from TRBV2 and TRBJ1-1; 7 bases match TRBD1. The length of the CDR3 is 16 residues. V lost 6 bases, J lost 1 base, and 11 bases stayed unmatched. CDR1 SNHLY and CDR2 FYNNEI come from the germline V gene. The CDR3 DNA reads TGTGCCAGCAGACTTCTGACAGGGATCGGGAACACTGAAGCTTTCTTT. Protein: CASRLLTGIGNTEAFF.

V gene TRBV10-3 combines with J gene TRBJ1-5, with D hard to call. The CDR3 runs to 14 residues. Germline CDR1 and CDR2: ENHRY and SYGVKD. Trimming stripped 2 bases from V and 4 bases from J, with 9 bases between. As DNA, the CDR3 is TGTGCCATCAGTGAGAGAGACCAAAATCAGCCCCAGCATTTT. It yields the protein CAISERDQNQPQHF.

The rearrangement uses TRBV27 and TRBJ2-2; maybe TRBD2 (6 bases). The germline CDR1 and CDR2 sequences are MNHEY and SMNVEV (reference sequence). Trimming pared 4 bases from V and 4 bases from J, leaving 22 bases between. This CDR3 contains 18 residues. This chain's CDR3 is CASSSRLRDGGVTGELFF. CDR3 nucleotide sequence: TGTGCCAGCAGTTCCAGATTAAGGGACGGGGGAGTCACCGGGGAGCTGTTTTTT.

The gene calls are TRBV28 and TRBJ1-3; 8 positions agree with TRBD1. Germline CDR1 and CDR2: MDHEN and SYDVKM. The CDR3 loop spans 13 amino acids. V was clipped by 5 bases and J by 4 bases; unmatched bases: 1. The DNA for the CDR3 is TGTGCCAGCAGTCAGGGGGCCGGAAACACCATATATTTT. Translation: CASSQGAGNTIYF.

The chain joins TRBV5-1 to TRBJ1-1; 10 nucleotides agree with TRBD1. V shed 3 bases, J shed 1 base, and the junction held 0 bases outside the gene matches. Germline lookup yields CDR1 SGHRS and CDR2 YFSETQ. This CDR3 spans 14 amino acids. This chain's CDR3 is CASSWDRGNTEAFF. DNA for the CDR3: TGCGCCAGCAGCTGGGACAGGGGGAACACTGAAGCTTTCTTT.

This clone was counted only a few times. The V call is TRBV29-1, the J call TRBJ1-1, with D perhaps TRBD1 (5 bases). V lost 4 bases, J lost 10 bases, and 19 bases lay in between. This CDR3 is built from 13 residues. Germline V CDR1 and CDR2: SQVTM, ANQGSEA. The CDR3 region has the DNA TGCAGCGTTGGCAGGGAACAAGTCGATGGAGCTTTCTTT. Its protein is CSVGREQVDGAFF.

V usage is TRBV5-5 and J usage is TRBJ1-5, with a possible D match to TRBD1 (5 bases). Germline V gives CDR1 SGHKS, CDR2 YYEKEE (reference sequence). With 3 bases removed from V and 4 bases from J, the gap between germline ends came to 11 bases. The CDR3 runs 14 residues. The CDR3 DNA is TGTGCCAGCAGCTCACAGGACCTAAATCAGCCCCAGCATTTT. Protein: CASSSQDLNQPQHF.

The chain recombines TRBV6-4 with TRBJ2-1, with TRBD2 matching over 10 bases. The germline CDR1 and CDR2 sequences are MRHNA and SNTAGT. The CDR3 runs 16 residues. With V trimmed by 5 bases and J by 4 bases, 8 bases remained unmatched. The CDR3 loop is CASSRSSGSKYNEQFF. As DNA, the CDR3 is TGTGCCAGCAGTCGTTCTAGCGGGAGTAAGTACAATGAGCAGTTCTTC.

This chain uses TRBV12-5 with TRBJ2-3, with a possible D match to TRBD1 (6 bases). Germline V lookup: CDR1 LGHNT, CDR2 FRNRAP. This CDR3 spans 15 amino acids. V gave up 2 bases and J gave up 6 bases, with 15 bases separating them. The chain's CDR3 is CASGLFRRQGDTQYF. CDR3 coding DNA: TGTGCTAGTGGTTTGTTCAGGAGGCAGGGGGATACGCAGTATTTT.

Concerning this clone: At one of its ends the junction is not consistent with the germline gene, which may arise from a read error. Within the sample, other DNA sequences also encode this same CDR3. V usage is TRBV6-1 and J usage is TRBJ1-1; TRBD1 agrees at 11 bases. The CDR3 runs to 16 residues. Germline-derived CDR1 and CDR2 are MNHNS and SASEGT. The CDR3 here is CASSARTGGAGTEAFF. CDR3 nucleotides: TGTGCCAGCAGTGCTCGGACAGGGGGCGCAGGAACTGAAGCTTTCTTC.

This sequence joins TRBV18 and TRBJ1-1, with a tentative D call TRBD1 (5 bases). Per germline, CDR1 KGHSH and CDR2 LQKENI. Trimming left V 2 bases short and J 8 bases short, with 18 bases between. The CDR3 consists of 15 residues. The CDR3 nucleotides are TGTGCCAGCTCACCATCCCGTCTGGGGCAAGTAGAAGCTTTCTTT. Translating gives CASSPSRLGQVEAFF.

The chain links TRBV15 to TRBJ2-1; no clear D gene. CDR3 length: 13 amino acids. In germline, CDR1 is LNHNV, CDR2 YYDKDF (reference sequence). The V end lost 4 bases, the J end lost 5 bases, and 9 bases lay between the germline ends. For the CDR3, the DNA is TGTGCCACCAGCACACGCAGAGACAATGAGCAGTTCTTC. This codes for CATSTRRDNEQFF.

This clone was observed a handful of times. This chain joins TRBV9 and TRBJ1-1; unclear D gene. This CDR3 has 13 amino acids. The germline V and J ends were trimmed by 3 bases and 1 base, with 7 bases remaining between them. Germline V gives CDR1 SGDLS, CDR2 YYNGEE. CDR3 DNA: TGTGCCAGCAGCGATGACACGAACACTGAAGCTTTCTTT. Amino acids: CASSDDTNTEAFF.